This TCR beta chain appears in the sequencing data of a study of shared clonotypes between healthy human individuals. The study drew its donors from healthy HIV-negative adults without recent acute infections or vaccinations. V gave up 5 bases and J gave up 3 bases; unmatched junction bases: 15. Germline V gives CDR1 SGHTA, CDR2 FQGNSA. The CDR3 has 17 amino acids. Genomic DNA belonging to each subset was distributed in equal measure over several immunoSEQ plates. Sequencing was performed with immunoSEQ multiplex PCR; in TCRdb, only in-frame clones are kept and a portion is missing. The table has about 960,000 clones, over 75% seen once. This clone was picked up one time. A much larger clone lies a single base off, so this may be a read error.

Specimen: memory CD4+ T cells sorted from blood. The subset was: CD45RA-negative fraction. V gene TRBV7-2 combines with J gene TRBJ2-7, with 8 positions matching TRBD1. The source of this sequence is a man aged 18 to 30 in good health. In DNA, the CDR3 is TGTGCCAGCAGCCTGGGACAGGAAGCTCGCAAAAACTACGAGCAGTACTTC. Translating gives CASSLGQEARKNYEQYF. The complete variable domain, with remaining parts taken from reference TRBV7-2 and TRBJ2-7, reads GAGVSQSPSNKVTEKGKDVELRCDPISGHTALYWYRQSLGQGLEFLIYFQGNSAPDKSGLPSDRFSAERTGGSVSTLTIQRTQQEDSAVYLCASSLGQEARKNYEQYFGPGTRLTVT.